The clone carrying this T cell receptor beta chain showed up just once. In the source study's methods: Reference gene primer amplification gave estimated nucleated cell counts. Here immunoSEQ multiplex PCR was the method, and the copy in TCRdb shows in-frame clones only, minus some. Clone size and V and J calls were adopted from that table, with D and trimming inferred from the DNA. The sample has some 130,000 clones, roughly 89% seen once. Germline V gives CDR1 GTSNPN, CDR2 SVGIG (reference sequence). The germline V and J ends were trimmed by 4 bases and 1 base, with 16 bases remaining between them. The CDR3 runs 15 residues. The record originates from a study of blood T cell repertoires in COVID-19.

The V and J genes are TRBV30 and TRBJ1-2; D remains unclear. This TCR was sampled from a man aged 50 or older with active or convalescent COVID-19. Sequenced sample: peripheral blood. This CDR3 is CAWTGWAYLNYGYTF. The CDR3 coding sequence is TGTGCCTGGACCGGCTGGGCGTACCTTAACTATGGCTACACCTTC.